This T cell receptor (beta chain) was sequenced for a study of blood T cell repertoires in COVID-19. Study information: The cDNA or gDNA used as material had been derived from T cells, B-cell-depleted T cells, or PBMCs.

The method was immunoSEQ multiplex PCR; TCRdb's version includes in-frame clones alone and lacks a portion of them. The sample includes around 95,000 clones, around 88% seen only once; the top ten take 5%. CDR1 is LNHDA, CDR2 SQIVND, per germline (reference sequence). The V and J ends lost 3 bases and 3 bases, in that order; junction bases with no gene match: 6. The length of the CDR3 is 15 residues. The sample was peripheral blood. J is TRBJ1-2 and V is TRBV19; 8 nucleotides agree with TRBD1. This TCR derives from a human donor in a cohort sampled during active COVID-19. The CDR3 DNA follows: TGTGCCAGTAGTATTGGGCCAGGGGGCCACTATGGCTACACCTTC. Translated: CASSIGPGGHYGYTF.